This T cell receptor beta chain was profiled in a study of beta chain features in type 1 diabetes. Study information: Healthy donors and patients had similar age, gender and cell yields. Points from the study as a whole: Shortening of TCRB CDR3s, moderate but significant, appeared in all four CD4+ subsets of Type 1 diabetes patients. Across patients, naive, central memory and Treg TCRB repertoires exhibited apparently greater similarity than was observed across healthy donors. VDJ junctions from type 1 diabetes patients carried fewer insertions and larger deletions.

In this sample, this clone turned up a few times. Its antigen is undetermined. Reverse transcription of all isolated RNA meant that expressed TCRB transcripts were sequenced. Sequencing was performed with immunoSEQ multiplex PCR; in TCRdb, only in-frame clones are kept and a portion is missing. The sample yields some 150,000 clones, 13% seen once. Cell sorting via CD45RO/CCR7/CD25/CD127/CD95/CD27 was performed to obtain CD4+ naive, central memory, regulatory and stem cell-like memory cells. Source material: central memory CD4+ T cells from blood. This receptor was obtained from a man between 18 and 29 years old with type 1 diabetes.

CDR3 DNA: TGTGCCAGCTCTCCTGGACAGGGACAATACAATGAGCAGTTCTTC. Translation: CASSPGQGQYNEQFF. The V gene is TRBV18, the J gene TRBJ2-1, with 8 positions matching TRBD1. From germline, CDR1 is KGHSH and CDR2 LQKENI. V shed 6 bases, J shed 4 bases, and the junction held 8 bases outside the gene matches. CDR3 length equals 15 residues.